This T cell receptor beta chain is from a study of blood T cell repertoires in COVID-19. Sequencing was performed with immunoSEQ multiplex PCR; in TCRdb, only in-frame clones are kept and a portion is missing. The sample has 200,000 to 250,000 clones, 92% seen once; the top ten hold around 1.2%. CDR1 is LGHDT, CDR2 YNNKEL, per germline (reference sequence). Unmatched junction bases numbered 9, after V lost 5 bases and J lost 5 bases. This CDR3 contains 17 residues. This chain connects TRBV3-1 (or the pseudogene TRBV3-2) to TRBJ2-1; 13 bases agree with TRBD2. Sequences were obtained from peripheral blood. The TCR was taken from a man between 25 and 39 years old with acute or convalescent COVID-19. The CDR3 nucleotides read TGTGCCAGCAGCATCAACGCCGGGACTAGCGGGGACAATGAGCAGTTCTTC. Residues: CASSINAGTSGDNEQFF.